The present TCR beta chain was sequenced within a study of shared clonotypes between healthy human individuals. TCRdb's table, derived via immunoSEQ multiplex PCR, lists solely in-frame clones and lacks some. Among around 2,000,000 clones listed, 90% to 95% were seen once. V was trimmed by 5 bases and J by 0 bases, leaving 14 bases between them. Germline CDR1 MDHEN, CDR2 SYDVKM. The CDR3 sequence is 16 residues long. Healthy HIV-negative adults with no recent acute infections or vaccinations were recruited as donors. Caucasian adults living in Nashville, Tennessee, provided all samples. The TCR was taken from a man aged 18-30 years in good health. V gene TRBV28 combines with J gene TRBJ1-5; D unresolved. The specimen was naive CD4+ T cells sorted from blood. As for subset: CD45RA+ positively selected. The CDR3 here is CASSPRSAVSNQPQHF. As DNA, the CDR3 is TGTGCCAGCAGTCCACGTTCGGCCGTTAGCAATCAGCCCCAGCATTTT.